These T cell receptor beta chains were read from a single sample in a study of blood T cell repertoires in COVID-19. TCRdb's table, derived via immunoSEQ multiplex PCR, lists solely in-frame clones and lacks some. The sample records about 300,000 clones, 89% being singletons. The sequenced material came from peripheral blood. The receptors derive from a woman aged 25 to 39 with COVID-19, enrolled during active disease. CDR3s leave out the opening cysteine and the closing phenylalanine or tryptophan.

v_gene	j_gene	CDR3aa
TRBV15	TRBJ2-5	ATSRGGAGGVPETQY
TRBV3-1/TRBV3-2	TRBJ2-5	ASSLQATQY
TRBV19	TRBJ2-1	ASSSTQGALNEQF
TRBV19	TRBJ1-1	ASSWVADTEAF
TRBV10-1	TRBJ2-7	ASSENRRQGRNEQY
TRBV29-1	TRBJ2-7	SVGGLSYEQY
TRBV30	TRBJ1-6	AWSLLTGPSPLH
TRBV2	TRBJ2-6	ASSERSTGANVLT
TRBV19	TRBJ2-6	ASSIDLKGSGANVLT
TRBV7-6	TRBJ1-1	ASSLTDSSNTEAF
TRBV10-3	TRBJ2-7	AISDPGQGLQYEQY
TRBV19	TRBJ1-3	ASTPGQHSGNTIY
TRBV11-3	TRBJ2-1	ASSWTSGGAYNEQF